This entry features one TCR beta chain sequence. The record originates from a study of blood T cells in healthy people across ages. CDR3 length equals 17 residues. Per the germline V gene, CDR1 is SEHNR and CDR2 is FQNEAQ (reference sequence). Unmatched junction bases numbered 9, after V lost 2 bases and J lost 3 bases. Using a J-beta primer mix together with a sample-barcoded 5' primer, a second PCR was run for about 7 to 12 cycles. TCRdb reanalysed the 5' RACE reads using MiXCR and keeps one entry per CDR3 protein. The table lists approximately 1.5 million distinct CDR3 sequences, under 55% of them singletons, with about 4.1% in the top ten.

This clonotype originated in a woman younger than 35 in good health. Sequenced material: blood. The chain employs TRBV7-9 and TRBJ2-1; 8 bases match TRBD2. CDR3 sequence (DNA): TGTGCCAGCAGCTTACGGGGAAGCGGGAGCGGCTACAATGAGCAGTTCTTC. This sequence encodes CASSLRGSGSGYNEQFF. Full variable domain (rest looked up from reference TRBV7-9 and TRBJ2-1): DTGVSQNPRHKITKRGQNVTFRCDPISEHNRLYWYRQTLGQGPEFLTYFQNEAQLEKSRLLSDRFSAERPKGSFSTLEIQRTEQGDSAMYLCASSLRGSGSGYNEQFFGPGTRLTVL.